The following is a T cell receptor (beta chain) sequence with its context. The antigen is unknown. Of the isolated RNA, all was reverse transcribed, and so the sequenced material was expressed TCRB transcripts. The repertoire was sequenced with immunoSEQ multiplex PCR; TCRdb's copy has only in-frame clones and lacks some. The repertoire holds a few hundred thousand clones, with around 13% as singletons. The data stem from a study of beta chain features in type 1 diabetes. Populations obtained by sorting all exceeded 98% purity. The CDR3 runs 14 residues. Trimming removed 0 bases from V and 2 bases from J, with 8 bases in between. Per the germline V gene, CDR1 is SGHNT and CDR2 is YYREEE (reference sequence). Notes on the study in general: There were fewer insertions and more deletions at the VDJ junctions of type 1 diabetes patients. Type 1 diabetes patients had TCRB CDR3s that were shorter (moderately but significantly so) in all four CD4+ subsets. A closer apparent resemblance between naive, central memory and Treg TCRB repertoires was seen in patients than in healthy donors.

This clonotype originated in a woman between 18 and 29 years old with type 1 diabetes. Sequencing used naive CD4+ T cells from blood. The chain combines TRBV5-4 with TRBJ2-5; TRBD2 is a possible D gene (5 bases). The CDR3 coding sequence is TGTGCCAGCAGCTTGGAGGGAGTACAAGAGACCCAGTACTTC. It encodes CASSLEGVQETQYF.